Listed below are T cell receptor beta chains from one sample, sequenced in a study of T cells in Graves' hyperthyroidism and ophthalmopathy. TCRdb independently ran MiXCR on the multiplex PCR reads; one entry per CDR3 protein. The repertoire holds 550,000 to 600,000 distinct CDR3 sequences, with 35% to 55% as singletons. Sequenced: peripheral blood or thyroid tissue (not recorded which). The receptors derive from an adult woman with Graves' disease, either hyperthyroidism or ophthalmopathy (not recorded which). CDR3s include the opening cysteine and the closing phenylalanine or tryptophan. D genes are given only for firm matches. Rows give clone size only sometimes, using once, few, many, or a class for an expanded clone.

cdr3_nt: TGTGCCAGCAGCTTCCTGACAGCGACGGGCACCGGGGAGCTGTTTTTT
cdr3_aa: CASSFLTATGTGELFF
d_call: -
v_call: TRBV7-9
j_call: TRBJ2-2
clone_size: -

cdr3_nt: TGTGCCAGCAGTGGATCCGGGACTAGCGGAATAAAAGAGACCCAGTACTTC
cdr3_aa: CASSGSGTSGIKETQYF
d_call: TRBD2
v_call: TRBV25-1
j_call: TRBJ2-5
clone_size: few

cdr3_nt: TGTGCCAGTAGTCCCTCTGGGATCTCCTATGGCTACACCTTC
cdr3_aa: CASSPSGISYGYTF
d_call: -
v_call: TRBV19
j_call: TRBJ1-2
clone_size: -

cdr3_nt: TGTGCCATCAGTGAGTCAATGGGGGTCTCTGGAAACACCATATATTTT
cdr3_aa: CAISESMGVSGNTIYF
d_call: -
v_call: TRBV10-3
j_call: TRBJ1-3
clone_size: many

cdr3_nt: TGTGCCAGTAGTTACAGGAATCTTTGGGCGGTGGATGGCTACACCTTC
cdr3_aa: CASSYRNLWAVDGYTF
d_call: -
v_call: TRBV19
j_call: TRBJ1-2
clone_size: many

cdr3_nt: TGTGCCAGCAGCTTTGTTATGGTGGGCCGGGAGACCCAGTACTTC
cdr3_aa: CASSFVMVGRETQYF
d_call: -
v_call: TRBV7-2
j_call: TRBJ2-5
clone_size: -

cdr3_nt: TGCAGTGCTGTATTGACCGGGACAGGCCTTGAAGCTTTCTTT
cdr3_aa: CSAVLTGTGLEAFF
d_call: TRBD1
v_call: TRBV20-1
j_call: TRBJ1-1
clone_size: -

cdr3_nt: TGTGCCAGCAGTTTCGGTGGCAGGAGGGCCCAAGATACCCAGTACTTC
cdr3_aa: CASSFGGRRAQDTQYF
d_call: -
v_call: TRBV12-3/TRBV12-4
j_call: TRBJ2-5
clone_size: -

cdr3_nt: TGCGCCAGCAGCCTTTGGGATTCCGGGGAGCTGTTTTTT
cdr3_aa: CASSLWDSGELFF
d_call: -
v_call: TRBV4-1
j_call: TRBJ2-2
clone_size: many

cdr3_nt: TGCAGCGTTAGTCAAACGGGCTACACCTTC
cdr3_aa: CSVSQTGYTF
d_call: -
v_call: TRBV29-1
j_call: TRBJ1-2
clone_size: -

cdr3_nt: TGTGCCAGCACCCTCCGGGGCACAGGCACTGAAGCTTTCTTT
cdr3_aa: CASTLRGTGTEAFF
d_call: -
v_call: TRBV6-1
j_call: TRBJ1-1
clone_size: many

cdr3_nt: TGTGCCAGCCGCCTAGGGGGGCGGGCCACTGAAGCTTTCTTT
cdr3_aa: CASRLGGRATEAFF
d_call: -
v_call: TRBV4-2
j_call: TRBJ1-1
clone_size: -

cdr3_nt: TGTGCCAGCAGCGCCCGGGACAGCGAAAAATTAGGAGCCCAGCATTTT
cdr3_aa: CASSARDSEKLGAQHF
d_call: TRBD1
v_call: TRBV7-9
j_call: TRBJ1-5
clone_size: many

cdr3_nt: TGTGCCAGCAGCGTAGACCGGGGCCGGGGAAACACCATATATTTT
cdr3_aa: CASSVDRGRGNTIYF
d_call: -
v_call: TRBV7-2
j_call: TRBJ1-3
clone_size: -

cdr3_nt: TGTGCCAGTACCATGAGGGGGTCGGATGAAAAACTGTTTTTT
cdr3_aa: CASTMRGSDEKLFF
d_call: -
v_call: TRBV19
j_call: TRBJ1-4
clone_size: -

cdr3_nt: TGTGCCAGCAGCTTATATTCGGGGGCTGAAGCTTTCTTT
cdr3_aa: CASSLYSGAEAFF
d_call: -
v_call: TRBV7-2
j_call: TRBJ1-1
clone_size: many

cdr3_nt: TGCAGTGCTAGCCTGGACAGGACTGGAAACACCATATATTTT
cdr3_aa: CSASLDRTGNTIYF
d_call: TRBD1
v_call: TRBV20-1
j_call: TRBJ1-3
clone_size: many

cdr3_nt: TGTGCCAGCAGCGCGGACAGGGCGAGGTATAATGAAAAACTGTTTTTT
cdr3_aa: CASSADRARYNEKLFF
d_call: TRBD1
v_call: TRBV7-9
j_call: TRBJ1-4
clone_size: -

cdr3_nt: TGTGCCAGCAGTCCCTCTATGCTGGATGAAAAACTGTTTTTT
cdr3_aa: CASSPSMLDEKLFF
d_call: -
v_call: TRBV12-3/TRBV12-4
j_call: TRBJ1-4
clone_size: many

cdr3_nt: TGTGCCAGCAGCTTGGGCTGGGGTTCACCCCTCCACTTT
cdr3_aa: CASSLGWGSPLHF
d_call: -
v_call: TRBV9
j_call: TRBJ1-6
clone_size: many

cdr3_nt: TGCAGTGCTAGTAAAGGGCGGGAGTCCGGGGAGCTGTTTTTT
cdr3_aa: CSASKGRESGELFF
d_call: TRBD2
v_call: TRBV20-1
j_call: TRBJ2-2
clone_size: few

cdr3_nt: TGCGCCAGCAGCCACCCGGGACCGATATATTTT
cdr3_aa: CASSHPGPIYF
d_call: -
v_call: TRBV5-1
j_call: TRBJ1-3
clone_size: -

cdr3_nt: TGTGCCAGCAGCTTAGAAGGCCGGGGCGTGACCCAGTACTTC
cdr3_aa: CASSLEGRGVTQYF
d_call: -
v_call: TRBV7-9
j_call: TRBJ2-5
clone_size: many

cdr3_nt: TGTGCCAGCAGCCTGCGGGGACAGGGTGACGGCTACACCTTC
cdr3_aa: CASSLRGQGDGYTF
d_call: TRBD1
v_call: TRBV7-2
j_call: TRBJ1-2
clone_size: -

cdr3_nt: TGCGCCAGCAGCCAACACGACACCCAAGAGACCCAGTACTTC
cdr3_aa: CASSQHDTQETQYF
d_call: -
v_call: TRBV4-1
j_call: TRBJ2-5
clone_size: many

cdr3_nt: TGCAGTGCTAGAGATGGCGGCCGGGAGACCCAGTACTTC
cdr3_aa: CSARDGGRETQYF
d_call: -
v_call: TRBV20-1
j_call: TRBJ2-5
clone_size: many

cdr3_nt: TGTGCCAGCAGCGTAAGTGGGACAGGACTCCAAGAGACCCAGTACTTC
cdr3_aa: CASSVSGTGLQETQYF
d_call: TRBD1
v_call: TRBV9
j_call: TRBJ2-5
clone_size: many

cdr3_nt: TGTGCCAGCAGTGGGCTAAACTACGAGCAGTACTTC
cdr3_aa: CASSGLNYEQYF
d_call: -
v_call: TRBV25-1
j_call: TRBJ2-7
clone_size: -

cdr3_nt: TGTGCCAGCAGTACTGGGAGGCATCAGCCCCAGCATTTT
cdr3_aa: CASSTGRHQPQHF
d_call: -
v_call: TRBV28
j_call: TRBJ1-5
clone_size: -

cdr3_nt: TGTGCCAGCAGCTTAGAGCAGGTCTATAGCTACACCTTC
cdr3_aa: CASSLEQVYSYTF
d_call: -
v_call: TRBV7-9
j_call: TRBJ1-2
clone_size: few

cdr3_nt: TGTGCCATCAGTGAGTCGTATCAGCCCCAGCATTTT
cdr3_aa: CAISESYQPQHF
d_call: -
v_call: TRBV10-3
j_call: TRBJ1-5
clone_size: many

cdr3_nt: TGCAGCGCCCTGACAGGGGGTGAAAAACTGTTTTTT
cdr3_aa: CSALTGGEKLFF
d_call: TRBD1
v_call: TRBV29-1
j_call: TRBJ1-4
clone_size: few

cdr3_nt: TGTGCCAGCAGCTTGGCAGGGGGCTACGACCCCCTAGCCACCTTC
cdr3_aa: CASSLAGGYDPLATF
d_call: TRBD1
v_call: TRBV7-9
j_call: TRBJ1-2
clone_size: -

cdr3_nt: TGCGCCAGCAGCCAAGTCCAAGAGACCCAGCATTTT
cdr3_aa: CASSQVQETQHF
d_call: -
v_call: TRBV4-1
j_call: TRBJ1-5
clone_size: -

cdr3_nt: TGTGCCAGTAGGGGCCGGGGCAGGGAGGATGGCTACACCTTC
cdr3_aa: CASRGRGREDGYTF
d_call: -
v_call: TRBV19
j_call: TRBJ1-2
clone_size: few

cdr3_nt: TGCAGTCGCAACTCCTACGAGCAGTACTTC
cdr3_aa: CSRNSYEQYF
d_call: -
v_call: TRBV20-1
j_call: TRBJ2-7
clone_size: -

cdr3_nt: TGTGCCAGCTCACCTCCGGGACAGGGTCTTGAAAAACTGTTTTTT
cdr3_aa: CASSPPGQGLEKLFF
d_call: TRBD1
v_call: TRBV25-1
j_call: TRBJ1-4
clone_size: -

cdr3_nt: TGCAGTGCTAGGGGTCTGGGACTAGCGGGAGCTCGTGAGCAGTACTTC
cdr3_aa: CSARGLGLAGAREQYF
d_call: TRBD2
v_call: TRBV20-1
j_call: TRBJ2-7
clone_size: -

cdr3_nt: TGTGCCAGCAGCGAGGGACAGGGGAATGGCTACACCTTC
cdr3_aa: CASSEGQGNGYTF
d_call: TRBD1
v_call: TRBV9
j_call: TRBJ1-2
clone_size: once

cdr3_nt: TGCAGTGGAGGGGAGACAGGGGGTGGCTACACCTTC
cdr3_aa: CSGGETGGGYTF
d_call: TRBD1
v_call: TRBV20-1
j_call: TRBJ1-2
clone_size: -

cdr3_nt: TGTGCCAGCAGCTTGGGTTCAGGGGTTGGTCAGCCCCAGCATTTT
cdr3_aa: CASSLGSGVGQPQHF
d_call: -
v_call: TRBV5-8
j_call: TRBJ1-5
clone_size: many

cdr3_nt: TGTGCCTGGATCCTCGGCAGGGGACACCAAGAGACCCAGTACTTC
cdr3_aa: CAWILGRGHQETQYF
d_call: -
v_call: TRBV14
j_call: TRBJ2-5
clone_size: -

cdr3_nt: TGTGCCAGCAGCTTCGTGGGGTTGCAGGCTTTCTTT
cdr3_aa: CASSFVGLQAFF
d_call: -
v_call: TRBV7-9
j_call: TRBJ1-1
clone_size: -

cdr3_nt: TGCGCCAGCAGCTTGTCGGACGGGGGTTCACCCCTCCACTTT
cdr3_aa: CASSLSDGGSPLHF
d_call: -
v_call: TRBV5-1
j_call: TRBJ1-6
clone_size: -

cdr3_nt: TGTGCCAGCAGCCCCGTTGCCAAGACGGGTAATTCACCCCTCCACTTT
cdr3_aa: CASSPVAKTGNSPLHF
d_call: -
v_call: TRBV4-2
j_call: TRBJ1-6
clone_size: many

cdr3_nt: TGTGCCAGCAGCCCTTGGACAGACGAAGCGACGGAGACCCAGTACTTC
cdr3_aa: CASSPWTDEATETQYF
d_call: -
v_call: TRBV7-2
j_call: TRBJ2-5
clone_size: many

cdr3_nt: TGTGCCAGCAGTGAAGGGGAGACTCTAGCGGGAGTAAACACCGGGGAGCTGTTTTTT
cdr3_aa: CASSEGETLAGVNTGELFF
d_call: TRBD2
v_call: TRBV2
j_call: TRBJ2-2
clone_size: -

cdr3_nt: TGTGCCAGCAACCCGGGACAGCAAGAGACCCAGTACTTC
cdr3_aa: CASNPGQQETQYF
d_call: TRBD1
v_call: TRBV7-6
j_call: TRBJ2-5
clone_size: many

cdr3_nt: TGTGCCAGCAGTCCGGTCGACAGGGGGCCCCACGAGCAGTACTTC
cdr3_aa: CASSPVDRGPHEQYF
d_call: TRBD1
v_call: TRBV28
j_call: TRBJ2-7
clone_size: few

cdr3_nt: TGTGCCAGCAGCTCCGGACCGATCTCCTACGAGCAGTACTTC
cdr3_aa: CASSSGPISYEQYF
d_call: -
v_call: TRBV11-2
j_call: TRBJ2-7
clone_size: many